This TCR beta chain is drawn from a study of shared clonotypes between healthy human individuals. Study-level background: The composition of the donors was a couple of women and a few men aged 18 to 49.

Of note for this clone: The antigen remains undetermined. Possible read error: a much larger clone is one base away.

This CDR3 spans 13 amino acids. The germline V gene has CDR1 SGHAT and CDR2 FQNNGV. Unmatched junction bases numbered 3, after V lost 3 bases and J lost 5 bases. Overall study findings and caveats: Among non-shared clonotypes, generation probabilities were lower than among those shared by all four donors.

Caucasian adults residing in Nashville, Tennessee made up all the donors. Original analysis: Junction-only sequences without quality scores were provided by ImmunoSEQ, so filtering was different. Profiled with immunoSEQ multiplex PCR; TCRdb holds only in-frame clones, not every one. D and trimming were read from the DNA, whereas the V and J calls and clone size are those reported in that table. Here the sample spans 730,000 or so clones, about three quarters being singletons. This sequence originates from a woman aged 25 to 39 in good health. The rearrangement joins TRBV11-2 to TRBJ1-1; 7 nucleotides agree with TRBD1. Material for sequencing was memory CD4+ T cells sorted from blood. Sample subset: CD45RA-negative fraction. CDR3 DNA: TGTGCCAGCAGCTTTACAGGGGATACTGAAGCTTTCTTT. Its translation is CASSFTGDTEAFF.